This passage covers 31 T cell receptor beta chains from one sample sequenced in a study of cytomegalovirus exposure and HLA in healthy donors. The repertoire was sequenced with immunoSEQ multiplex PCR; TCRdb's copy has only in-frame clones and lacks some. The data show over 250,000 clones, 70% to 90% seen once. Sequencing used PBMCs. The receptors come from a woman aged 18-30 years in good health and CMV-seronegative.

V and J are TRBV15 and TRBJ2-7; 7 bases fit TRBD1. Germline V gene sequence: CDR1 LNHNV, CDR2 YYDKDF (reference sequence). The CDR3 is 14 residues long. Germline trimming cut 1 base from V and 4 bases from J; bases unmatched to any gene: 4. CDR3 coding DNA: TGTGCCACCAGCAGAGCTGACAGGGCTTACGAGCAGTACTTC. Translated: CATSRADRAYEQYF.

Comments on this clone: Its ends do not fully match the called genes, so a read error is possible. The chain combines TRBV28 with TRBJ2-7; D uncertain. The CDR3 consists of 14 residues. Germline values: CDR1 MDHEN, CDR2 SYDVKM. The CDR3 DNA reads as TGTGCCAGCAGCCGTCCTAGTCTCTCCTTCGAGCAGTACTTC. It codes for CASSRPSLSFEQYF.

The rearrangement joins TRBV11-3 to TRBJ2-7; possibly TRBD2 for D (5 bases). Germline CDR1 reads SGHNT; CDR2 reads YENEEA. Trimming stripped 3 bases from V and 4 bases from J, with 10 bases between. This CDR3 spans 13 amino acids. CDR3 region: CASSLNGVYEQYF. The CDR3 bases are TGTGCCAGCAGCTTGAACGGGGTTTACGAGCAGTACTTC.

This clone has more than one count but fewer than ten. The chain employs TRBV5-1 and TRBJ1-5; D perhaps matches TRBD1 (5 bases). V was shortened by 1 base and J by 4 bases, with 12 bases between the two germline ends. CDR1 is SGHRS, CDR2 YFSETQ, per germline. The CDR3 consists of 15 residues. The CDR3 sequence: CASSLRSGNNQPQHF. As DNA, the CDR3 is TGCGCCAGCAGCTTGAGATCAGGGAATAATCAGCCCCAGCATTTT.

The chain carries TRBV5-4 and TRBJ2-3, with a possible D match to TRBD2 (5 bases). Germline V gives CDR1 SGHNT, CDR2 YYREEE (reference sequence). Deletions cut 4 bases from V and 1 base from J, with 13 bases between. This CDR3 has 15 residues. As DNA, the CDR3 is TGTGCCAGCAGCCCACTGGTGCGGGGCACAGATACGCAGTATTTT. It is translated as CASSPLVRGTDTQYF. Using reference TRBV5-4 and TRBJ2-3 for the parts outside the CDR3, the full variable domain is ETGVTQSPTHLIKTRGQQVTLRCSSQSGHNTVSWYQQALGQGPQFIFQYYREEENGRGNFPPRFSGLQFPNYSSELNVNALELDDSALYLCASSPLVRGTDTQYFGPGTRLTVL.

This clone was found once. The genes are TRBV7-7 and TRBJ2-5; 8 bases align to TRBD1. With 4 bases clipped from V and 8 bases from J, the junction kept 6 bases outside the gene matches. The germline CDR1 and CDR2 sequences are SSHAT and FNYEAQ (reference sequence). The CDR3 has 13 residues. The CDR3 is CASSWQGAGTQYF. The CDR3 region has the DNA TGTGCCAGCAGCTGGCAGGGGGCAGGAACCCAGTACTTC.

The chain joins TRBV2 to TRBJ2-3; 8 positions agree with TRBD2. The CDR3 contains 13 residues. CDR1 is SNHLY and CDR2 is FYNNEI in the germline V gene. The J segment lost 1 base and the V segment lost 8 bases, leaving 2 bases of the junction unmatched. CDR3 in DNA: TGTGCCAGCTCGGGGGGGGGCACAGATACGCAGTATTTT. This sequence encodes CASSGGGTDTQYF.

This clone was seen more than once but under ten times. This sequence joins TRBV28 and TRBJ2-5, with TRBD2 matching 8 bases. The CDR3 has 16 amino acids. V gave up 4 bases and J gave up 4 bases; unmatched junction bases: 11. Germline loops: CDR1 MDHEN, CDR2 SYDVKM. CDR3 bases: TGTGCCAGCAGTTCCCCCACTAGCGGCTGGGGAGAGACCCAGTACTTC. It yields the protein CASSSPTSGWGETQYF.

V gene TRBV6-1 combines with J gene TRBJ1-2, with 7 bases aligning to TRBD1. The CDR3 loop spans 15 amino acids. J was trimmed by 3 bases and V by 3 bases; bases with no gene match: 7. Germline-derived CDR1 and CDR2 are MNHNS and SASEGT. The CDR3 DNA is TGTGCCAGCAGTGATCGGTCAGGGGGGCACTATGGCTACACCTTC. Translation gives CASSDRSGGHYGYTF.

J is TRBJ1-1 and V is TRBV30; possibly TRBD1 for D (5 bases). Trimming cost V 0 bases and J 2 bases, with 13 bases left between them. CDR3 length: 15 amino acids. Germline CDR1 is GTSNPN and CDR2 is SVGIG (reference sequence). CDR3 bases: TGTGCCTGGAGTGTAGGTAAGGGACTCAACACTGAAGCTTTCTTT. It translates to CAWSVGKGLNTEAFF.

The chain carries TRBV4-3 and TRBJ2-7; maybe TRBD1 (6 bases). The CDR3 contains 17 residues. V was shortened by 0 bases and J by 0 bases, with 15 bases between the two germline ends. CDR1 is LGHNA and CDR2 is YSLEER in the germline V gene. The CDR3 nucleotides are TGCGCCAGCAGCCAAGAGGCCGACAGGATTAGCTCCTACGAGCAGTACTTC. This gives the protein CASSQEADRISSYEQYF.

This chain connects TRBV4-1 to TRBJ1-5, with 7 nucleotides matching TRBD1. V shed 2 bases and J 2 bases; nucleotides not matched to a gene: 3. The germline V gene encodes CDR1 MGHRA and CDR2 YSYEKL. This CDR3 is built from 15 residues. CDR3 loop: CASSQRQGGNQPQHF. The CDR3 coding sequence is TGCGCCAGCAGCCAACGACAGGGCGGCAATCAGCCCCAGCATTTT.

The chain is built from TRBV30 and TRBJ1-5; possibly TRBD1 for D (5 bases). CDR3 length: 15 residues. V lost 0 bases and J 0 bases, leaving 9 bases between the germline ends. Germline lookup yields CDR1 GTSNPN and CDR2 SVGIG (reference sequence). For the CDR3, the DNA is TGTGCCTGGAGTGTTGGGGCGCATAGCAATCAGCCCCAGCATTTT. Translating it yields CAWSVGAHSNQPQHF.

V is TRBV28 and J is TRBJ2-7; D unclear. The CDR3 is 11 amino acids. Germline V gene lookup returns CDR1 MDHEN and CDR2 SYDVKM. With 8 bases removed from V and 6 bases from J, the gap between germline ends came to 11 bases. CDR3 coding DNA: TGTGCCAGCTCGGCAGGCTCCGAGCAGTACTTC. Translating it yields CASSAGSEQYF.

The V and J genes are TRBV29-1 and TRBJ1-2; a weak D match, TRBD1 (6 bases). This CDR3 has 12 amino acids. Trimming shortened V by 7 bases and J by 7 bases, and 16 bases separated the two germline ends. Germline values: CDR1 SQVTM, CDR2 ANQGSEA. CDR3: CSGYRENGGYTF. For the CDR3, the DNA is TGCAGCGGATACAGGGAAAACGGTGGCTACACCTTC.

The chain is built from TRBV6-5 and TRBJ1-2; 8 positions match TRBD1. With 8 bases clipped from V and 5 bases from J, the junction kept 4 bases outside the gene matches. Germline CDR1 and CDR2: MNHEY and SVGAGI. The CDR3 has 12 residues. CDR3 region: CASCDRGYGYTF. CDR3 DNA: TGTGCCAGCTGTGACAGGGGTTATGGCTACACCTTC.

This chain joins TRBV2 and TRBJ1-5, with no clear D. The ends were cut back, 2 bases at V and 5 bases at J, with 10 bases in the middle. Germline CDR1 and CDR2: SNHLY and FYNNEI. The CDR3 runs 14 residues. CDR3 in amino acids: CASSEHSIYQPQHF. CDR3 bases: TGTGCCAGCAGTGAACATAGCATTTATCAGCCCCAGCATTTT. Full variable domain (rest looked up from reference TRBV2 and TRBJ1-5): EPEVTQTPSHQVTQMGQEVILRCVPISNHLYFYWYRQILGQKVEFLVSFYNNEISEKSEIFDDQFSVERPDGSNFTLKIRSTKLEDSAMYFCASSEHSIYQPQHFGDGTRLSIL.

The rearrangement uses TRBV6-4 and TRBJ2-7, with D hard to call. The germline CDR1 and CDR2 sequences are MRHNA and SNTAGT. The CDR3 is 15 amino acids. With 3 bases removed from V and 3 bases from J, the gap between germline ends came to 15 bases. The CDR3 DNA follows: TGTGCCAGCAGTGAGAAAGAGCGACTCGGCTACGAGCAGTACTTC. As protein: CASSEKERLGYEQYF.

The chain recombines TRBV30 with TRBJ1-6; tentatively, D is TRBD1 (5 bases). The CDR3 runs to 14 residues. V lost 0 bases, J lost 10 bases, and 13 bases lay in between. Germline V gene lookup returns CDR1 GTSNPN and CDR2 SVGIG (reference sequence). In nucleotides, the CDR3 is TGTGCCTGGAGTGTCCGGCAGGGTACCTCACCCCTCCACTTT. Translating it yields CAWSVRQGTSPLHF.

The chain carries TRBV5-1 and TRBJ2-7; D is undetermined. Germline CDR1 and CDR2: SGHRS and YFSETQ. Trimming stripped 0 bases from V and 0 bases from J, with 10 bases between. The CDR3 has 15 amino acids. DNA of the CDR3: TGCGCCAGCAGCTTGGCCCCGGAGATCTCCTACGAGCAGTACTTC. This translates into CASSLAPEISYEQYF.

This clone was observed a few times. This chain uses TRBV18 with TRBJ2-3, with D possibly being TRBD2 (6 bases). The V gene's germline CDR1 is KGHSH and CDR2 LQKENI. The CDR3 is 17 amino acids. Trimming shortened V by 3 bases and J by 4 bases, and 20 bases separated the two germline ends. This CDR3 is CASSPDYTMRSADTQYF. The CDR3 coding sequence is TGTGCCAGCTCACCGGACTATACCATGCGTAGCGCAGATACGCAGTATTTT.

The chain carries TRBV7-9 and TRBJ1-1, with D possibly being TRBD1 (5 bases). V gave up 1 base and J gave up 7 bases, with 7 bases separating them. The CDR3 contains 12 residues. Germline CDR1 SEHNR, CDR2 FQNEAQ (reference sequence). In DNA, the CDR3 is TGTGCCAGCAGCTTAGGGACAAATGAAGCTTTCTTT. This encodes CASSLGTNEAFF.

J is TRBJ1-2 and V is TRBV2, with D maybe TRBD1 (6 bases). Germline V gene data show CDR1 as SNHLY and CDR2 as FYNNEI. V lost 7 bases and J 4 bases, leaving 16 bases between the germline ends. This CDR3 has 14 amino acids. CDR3 sequence reads: CASNSRGFSYGYTF. CDR3 DNA: TGTGCCAGCAATTCCAGGGGCTTCAGCTATGGCTACACCTTC.

A word on this clone: A junction boundary mismatches the germline segment, possibly from a read error. The genes are TRBV6-5 and TRBJ2-7; TRBD2 agrees at 7 bases. The length of the CDR3 is 13 residues. Per the germline V gene, CDR1 is MNHEY and CDR2 is SVGAGI. The CDR3 DNA reads TGTGCCAGCAGTTATCTAGCGGAGGGGCCATCGGACTTC. Its translation: CASSYLAEGPSDF.

The genes are TRBV2 and TRBJ1-5, with 9 bases that match TRBD1. The CDR3 contains 15 residues. With 4 bases clipped from V and 6 bases from J, the junction kept 7 bases outside the gene matches. Per germline, CDR1 SNHLY and CDR2 FYNNEI. The CDR3: CASSGTGGTGQPQHF. The CDR3 DNA sequence: TGTGCCAGCAGTGGCACAGGGGGCACGGGTCAGCCCCAGCATTTT.

The rearrangement links TRBV10-1 to TRBJ2-7, with TRBD2 matching over 14 bases. The CDR3 sequence is 16 residues long. The V gene's germline CDR1 is WNHNN and CDR2 SYGVQD (reference sequence). V was clipped by 2 bases and J by 5 bases; unmatched bases: 5. This CDR3 is CASSEDGLAGGNEQYF. The CDR3 DNA reads as TGCGCCAGCAGTGAGGACGGACTAGCGGGAGGTAACGAGCAGTACTTC.

The genes are TRBV28 and TRBJ1-1; D may be TRBD1 (6 bases). The V end was cut by 5 bases, the J end by 2 bases, with 9 bases between. This CDR3 has 13 residues. Germline CDR1 is MDHEN and CDR2 is SYDVKM. The CDR3 spells CASSPGVNTEAFF. The CDR3 coding sequence is TGTGCCAGCAGTCCAGGGGTAAACACTGAAGCTTTCTTT.

The chain recombines TRBV7-8 with TRBJ1-6; 7 positions agree with TRBD1. The germline V gene encodes CDR1 SGHVS and CDR2 FQNEAQ. The CDR3 has 15 residues. The trim removed 5 bases at V and 5 bases at J, leaving 6 bases unmatched. The CDR3 bases are TGTGCCAGCAGCACCCGGGACAGAGATAATTCACCCCTCCACTTT. Protein product: CASSTRDRDNSPLHF.

The chain combines TRBV6-4 with TRBJ2-1; no definite D call. The CDR3 covers 15 residues. V was shortened by 2 bases and J by 5 bases, with 13 bases between the two germline ends. Germline lookup yields CDR1 MRHNA and CDR2 SNTAGT. CDR3 sequence: CASSDSETRNNEQFF. The CDR3 DNA follows: TGTGCCAGCAGTGACAGCGAGACGCGAAACAATGAGCAGTTCTTC.

J is TRBJ2-1 and V is TRBV10-1, with TRBD1 matching 8 bases. Unmatched junction bases numbered 7, after V lost 0 bases and J lost 15 bases. The CDR3 is 13 residues long. The germline CDR1 and CDR2 sequences are WNHNN and SYGVQD (reference sequence). The CDR3 reads CASSESGQGALFF. In DNA, the CDR3 is TGCGCCAGCAGTGAGTCGGGGCAGGGGGCCCTGTTCTTC.

The sample holds one count of this clone. This chain links TRBV19 with TRBJ1-4; tentatively, D is TRBD1 (5 bases). The CDR3 length is 16 residues. Germline CDR1 and CDR2: LNHDA and SQIVND (reference sequence). The V and J ends lost 3 bases and 6 bases respectively, with 17 bases between them. The CDR3 DNA reads TGTGCCAGTAGTATTGTCTCGGGGGTCGGGGATGAAAAACTGTTTTTT. Its translation: CASSIVSGVGDEKLFF.